This TCR beta chain was retrieved from a study of shared clonotypes between healthy human individuals (TCRdb year 2020). In terms of the full investigation: Two women and a few men aged 18 to 49 years were included in the cohort. For each donor, CD4 naive and CD4 memory were each given three plates, CD8 naive was given two plates, and CD8 memory was given one plate. Blood TCR repertoires of four to six healthy adults were deeply sequenced to estimate repertoire size and the extent of clonotype sharing between individuals. To increase sequencing depth and limit assay-specific biases, different laboratories used diverse techniques to prepare libraries and sequence TCR repertoires. Leukapheresis yielded between about 0.9 and 10 billion PBMCs per donor.

TCR CDR3 regions were amplified from genomic DNA by multiplex PCR using the deep immunoSEQ assay. For each cell subset, the extracted genomic DNA was distributed evenly across all wells of several immunoSEQ 96-well plates, and each plate served as one replicate. Each replicate PCR for sorted subsets received approximately 220 ng genomic DNA, equal to tens of thousands of T cell genomes. The purified libraries were quantified using a Qubit 3.0 fluorometer, sized with a Bioanalyzer 2100, and then quantified again using the KAPA Library Quantification kit. Every immunoSEQ 96-well plate was sequenced on a dedicated single-read 150-cycle Illumina NextSeq 550 flow cell. On the study's bioinformatics: Because only junctional sequences without quality scores were contained in the immunoSEQ output, filtering matching that applied to full-length reads could not be performed. Sequences were annotated with PyIR, a Python wrapper for IgBLAST v1.9, using IMGT germline references to assign V/J genes and CDR3. Reads were removed for weak V/J assignments (E-value above 1e-6), missing CDR3, stop codons, out-of-frame junctions, or ambiguous translated residues. V3J clonotypes were defined by identical inferred V gene, J gene, and CDR3 amino acid sequence. To compute the percentage overlap between repertoires, the number of shared unique clonotypes was divided by the size of the smaller repertoire. Three approaches were used to assess repertoire richness: RTK rarefaction, the Chao1 estimator, and Recon v2.1 estimates of unobserved clonotypes. Generation probabilities for all TCRbeta clonotypes obtained by the gDNA method from a handful of donors were computed using OLGA. TCRdb carries this immuneACCESS record with in-frame sequences only. Its versions omit some clonotypes, under half of them owing to an unresolved V gene in the studies checked, with the rest unexplained. Clone size and the V and J calls come from that table; the DNA yielded D and trimming. This sample gives about 2.3 million clones in total; 85% to 95% of them show up just once. The ten most abundant clones make up roughly 0.34% of the sample.

What the research found in general, with its limitations: The genetic and exposure-history diversity represented was limited by the small number of donors. Sampling was restricted to blood, and TCR repertoires in tissue are likely to differ from TCR repertoires in blood. Approximately 5% of naive CD4, around 4% of naive CD8, around 2.3% of memory CD4, and roughly 0.4% of memory CD8 clonotypes were shared across a few donors. Based on pairwise subsampling, the degree of clonotype sharing among donors was expected to be affected by sequencing depth. Larger estimated clonotype richness was generally found for naive subsets than for memory subsets. Incomplete sequencing was indicated by rarefaction of sorted-subset datasets, despite the large sequencing depth. Compared with non-shared clonotypes, the clonotypes found in all four sorted-subset donors had higher generation probabilities.

Details on this clone: The target of this receptor is not known. Base-call qualities are not available, and no considerably larger clone is one nucleotide away.

As encoded in the germline V gene, CDR1 is LGHNA while CDR2 is YSLEER. The CDR3 numbers 17 residues from cysteine through phenylalanine. The sequence is cut down to CDR3 DNA, 51 bases in frame from base 1. V loses 3 bases of germline sequence and J loses 4 bases, and the interval between the two ends is 19 bases. The donors were healthy, HIV-negative adults with no recently reported acute infections or vaccinations. Only Caucasian adults living in Nashville, Tennessee, USA were represented among the donors. Magnetic negative selection was used to enrich CD4+ T cells, after which naive cells were positively selected on CD45RA and the negative fraction became the memory subset. Blood was obtained by leukapheresis, after which PBMCs were separated by Ficoll-Histopaque density gradient centrifugation and cryopreserved in liquid nitrogen vapor phase. Purity and quantity of every magnetically sorted T cell population were checked by analytical flow cytometry. Genomic DNA was isolated from every sorted fraction and measured by UV absorbance on a Nanodrop 2000c.

Sequencing used naive CD4+ T cells from PBMCs. Sample cell subset or site, as interpreted from the label and publication: CD45RA+ positively selected. The V gene is TRBV4-3 and the J gene is TRBJ2-1, with the D call perhaps TRBD1 or TRBD2, each one matching 5 bases. The clonotype was recovered from a man younger than 30 in good health. Some clones in this sample may be carry-over from other donors' samples. The CDR3 protein sequence reads: CASSHSIYGTKYNEQFF. The nucleotide sequence is given as TGCGCCAGCAGCCACTCGATTTACGGGACGAAATACAATGAGCAGTTCTTC.